These T cell receptor beta chains were read from a single sample in a study of T cell repertoires in cytomegalovirus infection. TCRdb analysed the reads with MiXCR anew, one entry per CDR3 protein. The table includes approximately 1,000,000 distinct CDR3 sequences, roughly 30% detected once. Their antigens are not known. The material sequenced was cultured CD8+ T cells from PBMCs, taken from culture after CMV antigen stimulation. Every receptor here comes from a human donor in good health (CMV status not recorded). Some clones in this sample may be carry-over from other donors' samples. CDR3s include the opening cysteine and the closing phenylalanine or tryptophan. Fields, in order: D gene, J gene, clone size, V gene, CDR3 DNA, CDR3 protein. A D gene is named only where the DNA matches it firmly. Clone size is not always given. Where it is, it says once, few, many or a class for expanded clones.

>.|TRBJ2-7|.|TRBV10-1
TGCGCCAGCATGGGTACCTCGGACCTCCTGAAACAGTCCTTC
CASMGTSDLLKQSF
>TRBD1|TRBJ2-7|.|TRBV27
TGTGCCAGCCGAAACAGGGGCTCTTCTTTGTACGAGCAGTACTTC
CASRNRGSSLYEQYF
>TRBD2|TRBJ2-1|.|TRBV12-3/TRBV12-4
TGTGCCAGCAGTCATGCACTAGCGGGGGTCGCGTTCTTC
CASSHALAGVAFF
>TRBD2|TRBJ2-1|many|TRBV7-6
TGTGCCAGCAGCTTAAGCGGGGCGAGCTCCTACAATGAGCAGTTCTTC
CASSLSGASSYNEQFF
>.|TRBJ1-2|.|TRBV4-1
TGCGCCAGCGCCCCGACCCAGGGACTCTACTATGGCTACACCTTC
CASAPTQGLYYGYTF
>.|TRBJ1-1|.|TRBV7-8
TGTGCCAGCAGCTTAGTTACGCGTGAAGCTTTCTTT
CASSLVTREAFF
>TRBD2|TRBJ2-1|.|TRBV27
TGTGCCAGCAGTTTATTTGGGGCGGGGGGTCACAATGAGCAGTTCTTC
CASSLFGAGGHNEQFF
>TRBD2|TRBJ2-7|.|TRBV20-1
TGCAGTGCTAGAGATCGAGCGGGGCCCTACGAGCAGTACTTC
CSARDRAGPYEQYF
>TRBD1|TRBJ1-1|many|TRBV19
TGTGCCAGTAGTATCGGGGACAGCCTTAACACTGAAGCTTTCTTT
CASSIGDSLNTEAFF
>.|TRBJ2-3|.|TRBV5-6
TGTGACAGCAGCCGAGGGTTCTCTAGCACAGATACGCAGTATTTT
CDSSRGFSSTDTQYF
>.|TRBJ2-3|many|TRBV6-5
TGTGCCAGCAGTTACTCGCTTCTCGGAGCAGATACGCAGTATTTT
CASSYSLLGADTQYF
>.|TRBJ1-1|few|TRBV4-1
TGCGCCAGCAGCCAAGCAGGTGATGAGTGGACTGAAGCTTTCTTT
CASSQAGDEWTEAFF
>.|TRBJ1-2|.|TRBV6-5
TGTGCCAGCAGTAGCCGGGACAAAATGTACTATGGCTACACCTTC
CASSSRDKMYYGYTF
>TRBD1|TRBJ2-5|.|TRBV19
TGTGCCAGTAAGAGGGGGCTGGGGGAGACCCAGTACTTC
CASKRGLGETQYF
>.|TRBJ1-1|.|TRBV6-6
TGTGCCAGCATCAGGGTGAACACTGAAGCTTTCTTT
CASIRVNTEAFF
>TRBD2|TRBJ2-1|once|TRBV19
TGTGCCAGTAGTATAAGTAGCGGGGGGAGTTACAATGAGCAGTTCTTC
CASSISSGGSYNEQFF
>TRBD1|TRBJ1-5|few|TRBV19
TGTGCCAGTAGTATAGCCCACAGGGGAAGCAATCAGCCCCAGCATTTT
CASSIAHRGSNQPQHF
>.|TRBJ2-1|many|TRBV12-3/TRBV12-4
TGTGCCAGCAGTTCCGGGACGGTCAATGAGCAGTTCTTC
CASSSGTVNEQFF
>.|TRBJ2-3|few|TRBV12-3/TRBV12-4
TGTGCCAGCAGTTTACGGCCCTTAAGCACAGATACGCAGTATTTT
CASSLRPLSTDTQYF
>TRBD1|TRBJ1-1|few|TRBV10-3
TGTGCCATCCGGGAGGTAGGGGGCAAAAGGAACACTGAAGCTTTCTTT
CAIREVGGKRNTEAFF
>.|TRBJ2-7|many|TRBV27
TGTGCCAGCAGTTTATCGGCAGGGGGGCTCCCCTACGAGCAGTACTTC
CASSLSAGGLPYEQYF
>.|TRBJ1-6|few|TRBV7-9
TGTGCCAGCAGCTTAGAGTACGGGTACGGTTCACCCCTCCACTTT
CASSLEYGYGSPLHF
>.|TRBJ2-2|.|TRBV13
TGTGCCAGCAGTCTACACCCGACCGCGAACACCGGGGAGCTGTTTTTT
CASSLHPTANTGELFF
>TRBD2|TRBJ2-1|.|TRBV5-8
TGTGCCAGCACTCGAGCGGGGGCGTACAATGAGCAGTTCTTC
CASTRAGAYNEQFF
>.|TRBJ1-2|few|TRBV5-6
TGTGCCAGCAGCTGGGTGGAAACTAACTATGGCTACACCTTC
CASSWVETNYGYTF
>.|TRBJ1-1|.|TRBV7-9
TGTGCCAGCAGCAGGGGAGGGGACACTGAAGCTTTCTTT
CASSRGGDTEAFF
>.|TRBJ2-2|.|TRBV5-1
TGCGCCAGCAGTGGAGGGATGTTCACCGGGGAGCTGTTTTTT
CASSGGMFTGELFF
>TRBD2|TRBJ2-1|.|TRBV7-9
TGTGCCAGCAGCTTAGCTAGCGGGGGGCCCCTGTTCTACAATGAGCAGTTCTTC
CASSLASGGPLFYNEQFF
>.|TRBJ2-1|few|TRBV28
TGTGCCAGCAAATCGATTAGTGGAGCGTCGATCTACAATGAGCAGTTCTTC
CASKSISGASIYNEQFF
>.|TRBJ2-3|many|TRBV7-6
TGTGCCAGCAGCTTGGCATCAGGGTACACAGATACGCAGTATTTT
CASSLASGYTDTQYF
>TRBD1|TRBJ1-1|few|TRBV7-6
TGTGCCAGCAGCTTAGGTAGGGGGCTAGGGAACACTGAAGCTTTCTTT
CASSLGRGLGNTEAFF
>TRBD1|TRBJ1-5|few|TRBV7-9
TGTGCCAGCAGCCAAGGGACAGGGAGGAAGCCCCAGCATTTT
CASSQGTGRKPQHF
>.|TRBJ2-6|few|TRBV12-3/TRBV12-4
TGTGCCAGCAGTTTCTTGGCCTCTGGGGCCAACGTCCTGACTTTC
CASSFLASGANVLTF
>TRBD1|TRBJ2-1|few|TRBV11-3
TGTGCCAGCAGCCCCTGGGACAGGGGTTACAATGAGCAGTTCTTC
CASSPWDRGYNEQFF
>TRBD1|TRBJ1-1|few|TRBV6-2/TRBV6-3
TGTGCCAGCAAAGCCGTCGGGACAGGGATTTTGAACACTGAAGCTTTCTTT
CASKAVGTGILNTEAFF
>.|TRBJ2-7|.|TRBV2
TGTGCCTTACCCGGGCAGATTGACTCCTGCGAGCAGTACTTC
CALPGQIDSCEQYF
>.|TRBJ2-3|many|TRBV7-9
TGTGCCAGCAGCTTCCCAACTGGGACACCAACTGGGGTCCTAACAGATACGCAGTATTTT
CASSFPTGTPTGVLTDTQYF
>.|TRBJ2-2|.|TRBV6-1
TGTGCCAGCAAGTCCCTGCAGGCCCTTTACACCGGGGAGCTGTTTTTT
CASKSLQALYTGELFF
>TRBD1|TRBJ2-4|.|TRBV27
TGTGCCAGCAGTTCCAGGGGGTACGGAAACATTCAGTACTTC
CASSSRGYGNIQYF
>.|TRBJ2-1|few|TRBV24-1
TGTGCCACCAGTGACCATCGGATTGACAATGAGCAGTTCTTC
CATSDHRIDNEQFF
>TRBD2|TRBJ2-4|.|TRBV6-6
TGTGCCAGCAGTTACCCGGGACTAGCGGGGGGGCCGGGTGTCAAAAACATTCAGTACTTC
CASSYPGLAGGPGVKNIQYF
>.|TRBJ2-3|many|TRBV7-8
TGTGCCAGCAGCTCCAGTTATGGTCTTCTCACAGATACGCAGTATTTT
CASSSSYGLLTDTQYF
>TRBD1|TRBJ2-2|.|TRBV12-3/TRBV12-4
TGTGCCAGCAGCCCCTTGTTACAGGGGGATTATGTGAACACCGGGGAGCTGTTTTTT
CASSPLLQGDYVNTGELFF
>.|TRBJ2-7|.|TRBV20-1
TGCAGTGCTAGAGGAGGATCCTACGAGCAGTACTTC
CSARGGSYEQYF
>TRBD1|TRBJ2-2|.|TRBV6-5
TGTGCCAGCAGTTACGCATCGGGACAGAGGAGAACCAGGGAGCTGTTTTTT
CASSYASGQRRTRELFF